This entry lists 15 T cell receptor beta chains sequenced from one sample in a study of human T cells and chemical hapten exposure (TCRdb year 2021). During library preparation, unique molecular identifiers were attached to individual cDNA molecules so that TCRs could be counted in a quantitative, reproducible way. TCRdb's own reprocessing of the public reads used fastp at Q25 and MiXCR and kept productive beta chains. Every CDR3 protein is listed once, alongside the most common genes and DNA of its rows. The sample data list 2,000 to 3,000 distinct CDR3 sequences, and less than 55% of these were observed just once. Around 9.9% of the sample rests with the top ten. Read against the paper, the sample's treatment or condition label means: therapeutic diphenylcyclopropenone sensitization with weekly scalp DPC. The starting material was whole blood, obtained before DPC sensitization or 2, 6, or about 24 weeks after (not recorded which). Receptor source: an adult with alopecia areata. Some clones in this sample may be carry-over from other donors' samples. This table probably holds off-target reads from a library built for another chain.

This clonotype was observed a handful of times. V gene TRBV6-5 combines with J gene TRBJ2-5, with unresolved D. Trimming took 7 bases from V and 0 from J, leaving 9 bases between them. CDR1 and CDR2 from the germline V gene are MNHEY and SVGAGI. The CDR3 loop spans 13 amino acids. The CDR3 DNA reads TGTGCCAGCACGGGTACGGACCAAGAGACCCAGTACTTC. This gives the protein CASTGTDQETQYF.

The rearrangement joins TRBV20-1 to TRBJ2-3; TRBD2 matches at 9 bases. The germline CDR1 and CDR2 sequences are DFQATT and SNEGSKA (reference sequence). After removal of 0 bases from V and 0 bases from J, the junction contained 4 bases not matched to a gene. The CDR3 extends over 16 amino acids. The CDR3 protein is CSARDLAGDSTDTQYF. The CDR3 DNA reads TGCAGTGCTAGAGATTTAGCGGGAGACAGCACAGATACGCAGTATTTT.

Worth noting for this clonotype: At one of its ends the junction is not consistent with the germline gene, which may arise from a read error. V is TRBV7-7 and J is TRBJ2-3, with 7 bases identical to TRBD1. Germline-derived CDR1 and CDR2 are SSHAT and FNYEAQ (reference sequence). The CDR3 consists of 15 residues. The chain's CDR3 is CASSLGDSDTDTQYF. DNA for the CDR3: TGTGCTAGCAGCTTAGGGGACAGCGACACAGATACGCAGTATTTT.

The V gene is TRBV4-3, the J gene TRBJ2-4; no firm D call. Germline CDR1 LGHNA, CDR2 YSLEER. The CDR3 totals 16 residues. Trimming took 0 bases from V and 3 from J, leaving 12 bases between them. CDR3 region: CASSQDPGLGKNIQYF. The CDR3 region has the DNA TGCGCCAGCAGCCAAGATCCCGGGCTCGGCAAAAACATTCAGTACTTC.

V is TRBV29-1 and J is TRBJ2-5, with TRBD2 matching over 10 bases. Germline CDR1 is SQVTM and CDR2 is ANQGSEA. The CDR3 spans 15 residues. V was clipped by 6 bases and J by 2 bases; unmatched bases: 9. The CDR3 DNA follows: TGCAGCGTCGTCCGTAGCGGGAGGACGCAAGAGACCCAGTACTTC. As protein: CSVVRSGRTQETQYF.

The rearrangement links TRBV2 to TRBJ2-7, with D possibly TRBD1 on 6 matching bases. V was trimmed by 4 bases and J by 3 bases, leaving 19 bases between them. The CDR3 is 16 amino acids. Germline V lookup: CDR1 SNHLY, CDR2 FYNNEI. The DNA of the CDR3 is TGTGCCAGCAGTGTATCCCAGGGGCCCTTACACTACGAGCAGTACTTC. This codes for CASSVSQGPLHYEQYF.

This clonotype was detected only a few times. The CDR3 region is CASSSMGTDTQYF. The CDR3 DNA sequence: TGCGCCAGCAGCTCGATGGGCACAGATACGCAGTATTTT. V gene TRBV4-3 combines with J gene TRBJ2-3; D call uncertain. CDR1 is LGHNA and CDR2 is YSLEER in the germline V gene. The CDR3 is 13 amino acids. V lost 5 bases to trimming and J lost 1 base, with 7 bases between them.

This chain connects TRBV29-1 to TRBJ2-1, with D unresolved. V dropped 6 bases and J dropped 8 bases, with 17 bases sitting between them. This CDR3 comprises 13 residues. CDR1 and CDR2 (germline): SQVTM, ANQGSEA. The CDR3 region has the DNA TGCAGCGTCCGCGGCCCGGCCCGAGATGAGCAGTTCTTC. Translating it yields CSVRGPARDEQFF.

This chain uses TRBV29-1 with TRBJ2-7, with 9 nucleotides matching TRBD1. There are 12 residues in the CDR3. The junction had 2 bases not matched to a gene; V was cut back by 4 bases and J by 4 bases. Per germline, CDR1 SQVTM and CDR2 ANQGSEA. The CDR3 region has the DNA TGCAGCGTTGCGGGACAGGGTTACGAGCAGTACTTC. It codes for CSVAGQGYEQYF.

V usage is TRBV20-1 and J usage is TRBJ2-7; weak D call: TRBD1 (5 bases). Trimming left V 6 bases short and J 3 bases short, with 15 bases between. The CDR3 is 13 residues long. Per germline, CDR1 DFQATT and CDR2 SNEGSKA (reference sequence). CDR3 in DNA: TGCAGTGCCATAGTCGGGCAGGGCTACGAGCAGTACTTC. This sequence encodes CSAIVGQGYEQYF.

In this sample, this clonotype turned up a few times. The gene calls are TRBV28 and TRBJ2-5; 7 nucleotides line up with TRBD2. Germline assignment: CDR1 MDHEN and CDR2 SYDVKM. The CDR3 covers 12 residues. The V gene end was trimmed by 11 bases and the J gene end by 2 bases; junction bases not matched to a gene: 5. As DNA, the CDR3 is TGTGCCGTCCTAGCGGATCAAGAGACCCAGTACTTC. This encodes CAVLADQETQYF. Using reference TRBV28 and TRBJ2-5 for the parts outside the CDR3, the full variable domain is DVKVTQSSRYLVKRTGEKVFLECVQDMDHENMFWYRQDPGLGLRLIYFSYDVKMKEKGDIPEGYSVSREKKERFSLILESASTNQTSMYLCAVLADQETQYFGPGTRLLVL.

The chain joins TRBV6-1 to TRBJ2-1; unclear D gene. Germline CDR1 is MNHNS and CDR2 is SASEGT. Between the trimmed V and J ends, which lost 6 bases and 5 bases, there was a span of 14 bases. This CDR3 spans 14 amino acids. The CDR3 coding sequence is TGTGCCAGCAGGCCCGGCTTTGGGCACAATGAGCAGTTCTTC. The encoded protein is CASRPGFGHNEQFF.

This clonotype was observed a single time. This chain joins TRBV20-1 and TRBJ2-3; 9 bases line up with TRBD2. The CDR3 sequence is 13 residues long. Germline V lookup: CDR1 DFQATT, CDR2 SNEGSKA (reference sequence). The CDR3, as DNA: TGCAGCACGACTAGCGGCGGCCCAGATACGCAGTATTTT. It yields the protein CSTTSGGPDTQYF.

This chain connects TRBV6-5 to TRBJ2-7; no clear D gene. The CDR3 consists of 13 residues. Trimming pared 5 bases from V and 0 bases from J, leaving 8 bases between. Germline V gene sequence: CDR1 MNHEY, CDR2 SVGAGI. The CDR3 bases are TGTGCCAGCAGTCTGGAAAGCTCCTACGAGCAGTACTTC. It translates to CASSLESSYEQYF.

The chain recombines TRBV20-1 with TRBJ2-1; D perhaps matches TRBD1 (5 bases). The ends were cut back, 4 bases at V and 15 bases at J, with 13 bases in the middle. The CDR3 is made up of 10 amino acids. Looked up from germline, CDR1 is DFQATT and CDR2 is SNEGSKA (reference sequence). The CDR3 DNA reads as TGCAGTGCTACACAGGTCCATTCGTTCTTC. It specifies CSATQVHSFF.